Listed below are T cell receptor beta chains from one sample, sequenced in a study of T cell clones after liver transplantation. TCRdb's table, derived via immunoSEQ multiplex PCR, lists solely in-frame clones and lacks some. The repertoire has around 100,000 clones, about 86% of them found once; the top ten carry approximately 2.9%. The material was CD4+ T cells from blood, obtained around 44 months after liver transplant. The source of these receptors is a human patient who received a liver transplant. Some T cells may have originated in the graft donor. Both conserved end residues are part of each CDR3. Each record gives: V gene, clone size, D gene, J gene, CDR3 DNA, CDR3 protein. D genes are given only for firm matches. Not all rows give a size; the values are once, few, many and, for expanded clones, a class.

V gene: TRBV15
clone size: once
D gene: .
J gene: TRBJ1-1
CDR3 DNA: TGTGCCACCAGCAGAGATCGGGGTGCGAAAGGGGACACTGAAGCTTTCTTT
CDR3 protein: CATSRDRGAKGDTEAFF

V gene: TRBV5-4
clone size: .
D gene: TRBD1
J gene: TRBJ2-7
CDR3 DNA: TGTGCCAGCAGTTCGACAGGGGGCGGTTCCTACGAGCAGTACTTC
CDR3 protein: CASSSTGGGSYEQYF

V gene: TRBV7-2
clone size: .
D gene: .
J gene: TRBJ1-2
CDR3 DNA: TGTGCCAGCAGCTTAGACACGAGCCGCTATGGCTACACCTTC
CDR3 protein: CASSLDTSRYGYTF

V gene: TRBV6-1
clone size: .
D gene: .
J gene: TRBJ2-5
CDR3 DNA: TGTGCCAGCAGTGAAGGGCTGGGGACGGCAGAGACCCAGTACTTC
CDR3 protein: CASSEGLGTAETQYF

V gene: TRBV15
clone size: .
D gene: .
J gene: TRBJ2-1
CDR3 DNA: TGTGCCACCAGCATCCGAGGTGTGAATGAGCAGTTCTTC
CDR3 protein: CATSIRGVNEQFF

V gene: TRBV29-1
clone size: few
D gene: .
J gene: TRBJ2-2
CDR3 DNA: TGCAGCGGAGGGCATAACACCGGGGAGCTGTTTTTT
CDR3 protein: CSGGHNTGELFF

V gene: TRBV4-1
clone size: few
D gene: TRBD1
J gene: TRBJ2-1
CDR3 DNA: TGCGCCAGCAGCCAAGTAGGAATGGGACAGATGGTAGGCAATGAGCAGTTCTTC
CDR3 protein: CASSQVGMGQMVGNEQFF

V gene: TRBV30
clone size: many
D gene: .
J gene: TRBJ1-1
CDR3 DNA: TGTGCCTGGGACCGTCAGGGTAACACTGAAGCTTTCTTT
CDR3 protein: CAWDRQGNTEAFF

V gene: TRBV28
clone size: .
D gene: .
J gene: TRBJ1-5
CDR3 DNA: TGTGCCAGCAGTTTAATGGCGGGTACGAGACAGCCCCAGCATTTT
CDR3 protein: CASSLMAGTRQPQHF

V gene: TRBV18
clone size: .
D gene: TRBD1
J gene: TRBJ1-4
CDR3 DNA: TGTGCCAGCTCACCACGTGGGCAGGGGGAACCTTTCAATGAAAAACTGTTTTTT
CDR3 protein: CASSPRGQGEPFNEKLFF

V gene: TRBV27
clone size: .
D gene: .
J gene: TRBJ1-1
CDR3 DNA: TGTGCCAGCCAGGGGCCCAGGAACACTGAAGCTTTCTTT
CDR3 protein: CASQGPRNTEAFF

V gene: TRBV7-3
clone size: .
D gene: .
J gene: TRBJ2-6
CDR3 DNA: TGTGCCAGCAGCCCCAATACAGGGATCCTCTCTGGGGCCAACGTCCTGACTTTC
CDR3 protein: CASSPNTGILSGANVLTF

V gene: TRBV11-2
clone size: .
D gene: TRBD1
J gene: TRBJ1-2
CDR3 DNA: TGTGCCAGCAGCCCCCGTCGAAGACAGGGCCGTGGGGGCTACACCTTC
CDR3 protein: CASSPRRRQGRGGYTF

V gene: TRBV2
clone size: .
D gene: TRBD1
J gene: TRBJ1-1
CDR3 DNA: TGTGCCAGCAGTTCGGACAGGTCGAACACTGAAGCTTTCTTT
CDR3 protein: CASSSDRSNTEAFF

V gene: TRBV10-3
clone size: .
D gene: .
J gene: TRBJ1-1
CDR3 DNA: TGTGCCATCAGTGGGCGGCAGGGAGGAGCTTTCTTT
CDR3 protein: CAISGRQGGAFF

V gene: TRBV6-1
clone size: .
D gene: TRBD2
J gene: TRBJ2-2
CDR3 DNA: TGTGCCAGCAGTTCGCTAGCGGGAGGGCCGACGGAGCTGTTTTTT
CDR3 protein: CASSSLAGGPTELFF

V gene: TRBV7-9
clone size: once
D gene: TRBD1
J gene: TRBJ2-1
CDR3 DNA: TGTGCCAGCAGCCCAGGACAGGGACAGTTCTTC
CDR3 protein: CASSPGQGQFF

V gene: TRBV21-1
clone size: once
D gene: .
J gene: TRBJ1-2
CDR3 DNA: TGTGCCAGTAACACCCGGCGGGGGGCCATTGGTGGCTACACCTTC
CDR3 protein: CASNTRRGAIGGYTF

V gene: TRBV5-1
clone size: .
D gene: TRBD1
J gene: TRBJ1-3
CDR3 DNA: TGCGCCAGCAGCGAAAGACAGGGAAACAGAAACACCATATATTTT
CDR3 protein: CASSERQGNRNTIYF

V gene: TRBV5-1
clone size: .
D gene: .
J gene: TRBJ1-5
CDR3 DNA: TGCGCCAGCAGCTTGTCAGGGGGCAATCAGCCCCAGCATTTT
CDR3 protein: CASSLSGGNQPQHF

V gene: TRBV2
clone size: .
D gene: .
J gene: TRBJ1-3
CDR3 DNA: TGTGCCAGCAGCCCCCTCGCGCGCGGAGGCTCTGGAAACACCATATATTTT
CDR3 protein: CASSPLARGGSGNTIYF

V gene: TRBV10-3
clone size: .
D gene: .
J gene: TRBJ2-7
CDR3 DNA: TGTGCCATCAGTGAGTATGGAGTTTACTACGAGCAGTACTTC
CDR3 protein: CAISEYGVYYEQYF

V gene: TRBV18
clone size: .
D gene: TRBD1
J gene: TRBJ1-1
CDR3 DNA: TGTGCCAGCTCACCACCAGGGGGCCGGACTGAAGCTTTCTTT
CDR3 protein: CASSPPGGRTEAFF

V gene: TRBV23-1
clone size: once
D gene: .
J gene: TRBJ1-2
CDR3 DNA: TGCGCCAGCCGTGTTGGGGCCTCAAACTATGGCTACACCTTC
CDR3 protein: CASRVGASNYGYTF